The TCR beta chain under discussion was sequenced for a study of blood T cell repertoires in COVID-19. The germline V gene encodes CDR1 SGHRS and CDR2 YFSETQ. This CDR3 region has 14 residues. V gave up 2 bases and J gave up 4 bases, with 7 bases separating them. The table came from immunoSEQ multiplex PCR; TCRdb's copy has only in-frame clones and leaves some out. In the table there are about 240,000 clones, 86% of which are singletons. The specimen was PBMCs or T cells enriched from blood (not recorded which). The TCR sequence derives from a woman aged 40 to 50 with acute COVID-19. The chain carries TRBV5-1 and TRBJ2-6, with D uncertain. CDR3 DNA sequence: TGCGCCAGCAGCTTAGAGCGCGGGGCCAACGTCCTGACTTTC. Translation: CASSLERGANVLTF.